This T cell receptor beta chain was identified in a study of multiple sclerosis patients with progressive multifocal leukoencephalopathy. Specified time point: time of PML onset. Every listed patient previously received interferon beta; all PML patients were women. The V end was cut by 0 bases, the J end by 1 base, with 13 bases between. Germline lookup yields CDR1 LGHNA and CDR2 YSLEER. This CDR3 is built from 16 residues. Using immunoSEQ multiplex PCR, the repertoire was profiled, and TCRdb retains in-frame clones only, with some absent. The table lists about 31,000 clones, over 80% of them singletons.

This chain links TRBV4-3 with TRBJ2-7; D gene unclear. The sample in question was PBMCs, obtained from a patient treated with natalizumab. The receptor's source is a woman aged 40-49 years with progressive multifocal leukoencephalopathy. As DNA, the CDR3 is TGCGCCAGCAGCCAAGATTTAAACGGCAGATCCTACGAGCAGTACTTC. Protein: CASSQDLNGRSYEQYF.